This is a list of T cell receptor beta chains from one sample in a study of T cell responses to AZD1222 COVID-19 vaccine. TCRdb's copy holds only in-frame clones and misses some; the assay was immunoSEQ multiplex PCR. Among approximately 150,000 clones, 80% to 95% were seen once, and the ten largest hold about 4.4%. Material: peripheral blood, obtained on day 0 of AZD1222 vaccination. The receptor source for this set is an adult in good health. The CDR3 runs from the conserved cysteine through the conserved F or W. The order of the fields is CDR3 protein, CDR3 DNA, V gene, clone size, D gene, J gene. A D gene is named only where the DNA matches it firmly. Some rows have no size entry. The others give once, few or many, or a class for an expanded clone.

CDR3aa: CASSGLATNEKLFF; CDR3nt: TGTGCCAGCAGCGGACTTGCAACTAATGAAAAACTGTTTTTT; v_gene: TRBV7-3; abundance: NA; d_gene: NA; j_gene: TRBJ1-4
CDR3aa: CSVEAYRVNTEAFF; CDR3nt: TGCAGCGTTGAAGCCTACAGGGTGAACACTGAAGCTTTCTTT; v_gene: TRBV29-1; abundance: NA; d_gene: NA; j_gene: TRBJ1-1
CDR3aa: CASSLVAGGGYTF; CDR3nt: TGTGCCAGCAGCTTGGTGGCAGGTGGCGGCTACACCTTC; v_gene: TRBV5-6; abundance: NA; d_gene: NA; j_gene: TRBJ1-2
CDR3aa: CASSYQGQGGSPLHF; CDR3nt: TGTGCCAGCAGTTACCAGGGACAGGGAGGATCACCCCTCCACTTT; v_gene: TRBV6-5; abundance: NA; d_gene: TRBD1; j_gene: TRBJ1-6
CDR3aa: CASSTGLFTDTQYF; CDR3nt: TGTGCCAGCAGCACCGGACTTTTCACAGATACGCAGTATTTT; v_gene: TRBV11-1; abundance: once; d_gene: NA; j_gene: TRBJ2-3
CDR3aa: CASRGRGTYEQYF; CDR3nt: TGTGCCAGCAGGGGGCGTGGTACCTACGAGCAGTACTTC; v_gene: TRBV28; abundance: NA; d_gene: NA; j_gene: TRBJ2-7
CDR3aa: CSVVSGSGNEQFF; CDR3nt: TGCAGCGTGGTTAGCGGGAGTGGGAATGAGCAGTTCTTC; v_gene: TRBV29-1; abundance: NA; d_gene: TRBD2; j_gene: TRBJ2-1
CDR3aa: CATSTAELKKETQYF; CDR3nt: TGTGCCACCAGTACAGCGGAGCTAAAGAAAGAGACCCAGTACTTC; v_gene: TRBV24-1; abundance: NA; d_gene: NA; j_gene: TRBJ2-5
CDR3aa: CAGQMNTEAFF; CDR3nt: TGTGCCGGACAAATGAACACTGAAGCTTTCTTT; v_gene: TRBV30; abundance: few; d_gene: NA; j_gene: TRBJ1-1
CDR3aa: CASSPRQGSLYEQYF; CDR3nt: TGTGCCAGCAGTCCCAGGCAGGGCTCCCTCTACGAGCAGTACTTC; v_gene: TRBV28; abundance: NA; d_gene: NA; j_gene: TRBJ2-7
CDR3aa: CASSLLVGSYNEQFF; CDR3nt: TGTGCCAGCAGCTTACTGGTTGGGTCCTACAATGAGCAGTTCTTC; v_gene: TRBV7-2; abundance: NA; d_gene: NA; j_gene: TRBJ2-1
CDR3aa: CSVARNTEAFF; CDR3nt: TGCAGCGTCGCGAGGAACACTGAAGCTTTCTTT; v_gene: TRBV29-1; abundance: NA; d_gene: NA; j_gene: TRBJ1-1
CDR3aa: CASSSVTETQYF; CDR3nt: TGTGCCAGCAGTTCGGTAACGGAGACCCAGTACTTC; v_gene: TRBV12-3/TRBV12-4; abundance: NA; d_gene: NA; j_gene: TRBJ2-5
CDR3aa: CASSKRPGTGGQWGRIVSGYTF; CDR3nt: TGTGCCAGCAGCAAACGCCCCGGGACAGGGGGGCAGTGGGGTCGAATCGTGAGTGGCTACACCTTC; v_gene: TRBV21-1; abundance: NA; d_gene: NA; j_gene: TRBJ1-2
CDR3aa: CASSESSNYGYTF; CDR3nt: TGCGCCAGCAGTGAGTCGTCTAACTATGGCTACACCTTC; v_gene: TRBV10-1; abundance: NA; d_gene: NA; j_gene: TRBJ1-2
CDR3aa: CASSTPHLQETQYF; CDR3nt: TGTGCCAGCAGCACCCCCCACCTCCAAGAGACCCAGTACTTC; v_gene: TRBV6-5; abundance: NA; d_gene: NA; j_gene: TRBJ2-5
CDR3aa: CASEGGGTSYEQYF; CDR3nt: TGTGCCAGCGAAGGCGGGGGGACCTCCTACGAGCAGTACTTC; v_gene: TRBV2; abundance: NA; d_gene: TRBD2; j_gene: TRBJ2-7
CDR3aa: CASSLDIRGPVRPQHF; CDR3nt: TGTGCCAGCAGCTTAGATATCAGGGGCCCCGTGCGGCCCCAGCATTTT; v_gene: TRBV11-3; abundance: NA; d_gene: NA; j_gene: TRBJ1-5
CDR3aa: CASSPGLAVLGELFF; CDR3nt: TGTGCCAGCTCGCCGGGACTAGCGGTGCTGGGGGAGCTGTTTTTT; v_gene: TRBV18; abundance: NA; d_gene: TRBD2; j_gene: TRBJ2-2
CDR3aa: CATSRGTSFTEQFF; CDR3nt: TGTGCCACCAGCAGGGGGACCTCCTTCACTGAGCAGTTCTTC; v_gene: TRBV15; abundance: NA; d_gene: NA; j_gene: TRBJ2-1
CDR3aa: CASSPLAGGSSYEQYF; CDR3nt: TGTGCCAGCAGCCCCCTAGCGGGAGGTAGCTCCTACGAGCAGTACTTC; v_gene: TRBV7-2; abundance: NA; d_gene: TRBD2; j_gene: TRBJ2-7
CDR3aa: CASSQAPPPEGGYTF; CDR3nt: TGTGCCAGCAGCCAAGCCCCTCCCCCCGAGGGAGGCTACACCTTC; v_gene: TRBV4-2; abundance: NA; d_gene: NA; j_gene: TRBJ1-2
CDR3aa: CASSFLGGWDEPHPYEQYF; CDR3nt: TGTGCCAGCAGTTTTCTAGGGGGATGGGATGAGCCCCATCCCTACGAGCAGTACTTC; v_gene: TRBV28; abundance: NA; d_gene: NA; j_gene: TRBJ2-7
CDR3aa: CASSPEAGGGEQYF; CDR3nt: TGTGCCAGCTCACCAGAAGCGGGAGGGGGCGAGCAGTACTTC; v_gene: TRBV18; abundance: NA; d_gene: TRBD2; j_gene: TRBJ2-7
CDR3aa: CASSQRRSSGRGTDTQYF; CDR3nt: TGTGCCAGCAGCCAAAGAAGGTCTAGCGGGAGGGGTACAGATACGCAGTATTTT; v_gene: TRBV3-1/TRBV3-2; abundance: NA; d_gene: TRBD2; j_gene: TRBJ2-3
CDR3aa: CASQSTPTGTYEQYF; CDR3nt: TGCGCCAGCCAATCCACTCCGACAGGGACCTACGAGCAGTACTTC; v_gene: TRBV4-1; abundance: NA; d_gene: TRBD1; j_gene: TRBJ2-7
CDR3aa: CASSQEDRGEQGAFF; CDR3nt: TGCGCCAGCAGCCAAGAGGACAGGGGGGAACAAGGAGCTTTCTTT; v_gene: TRBV4-1; abundance: NA; d_gene: TRBD1; j_gene: TRBJ1-1
CDR3aa: CASSIAGGGSYEQYF; CDR3nt: TGTGCCAGTAGTATAGCCGGAGGCGGGAGCTACGAGCAGTACTTC; v_gene: TRBV19; abundance: NA; d_gene: TRBD2; j_gene: TRBJ2-7
CDR3aa: CATSEGGVNINYGYTF; CDR3nt: TGTGCCACCAGTGAGGGAGGGGTGAATATTAACTATGGCTACACCTTC; v_gene: TRBV24-1; abundance: NA; d_gene: NA; j_gene: TRBJ1-2
CDR3aa: CASTSAGRGSGNTIYF; CDR3nt: TGTGCCAGCACTAGTGCAGGACGGGGCTCTGGAAACACCATATATTTT; v_gene: TRBV28; abundance: NA; d_gene: NA; j_gene: TRBJ1-3
CDR3aa: CASHRALNTEAFF; CDR3nt: TGTGCCAGTCACAGGGCCTTAAACACTGAAGCTTTCTTT; v_gene: TRBV28; abundance: NA; d_gene: NA; j_gene: TRBJ1-1
CDR3aa: CASSERTSGSKYEQYF; CDR3nt: TGCGCCAGCAGTGAGAGGACTAGCGGGAGTAAATACGAGCAGTACTTC; v_gene: TRBV10-2; abundance: NA; d_gene: TRBD2; j_gene: TRBJ2-7
CDR3aa: CASTGGLNYGYTF; CDR3nt: TGTGCCAGCACAGGGGGTCTGAACTATGGCTACACCTTC; v_gene: TRBV28; abundance: NA; d_gene: TRBD1; j_gene: TRBJ1-2
CDR3aa: CASGTRSYNEQFF; CDR3nt: TGTGCCAGTGGGACCCGGTCCTACAATGAGCAGTTCTTC; v_gene: TRBV19; abundance: NA; d_gene: NA; j_gene: TRBJ2-1
CDR3aa: CASSLGLLANTEAFF; CDR3nt: TGTGCCAGCAGCTTAGGTTTGCTGGCGAACACTGAAGCTTTCTTT; v_gene: TRBV7-9; abundance: NA; d_gene: NA; j_gene: TRBJ1-1
CDR3aa: CASSFARPDTQYF; CDR3nt: TGCGCCAGCAGCTTCGCGAGGCCAGATACGCAGTATTTT; v_gene: TRBV5-1; abundance: NA; d_gene: NA; j_gene: TRBJ2-3
CDR3aa: CASSLTSTGNTIYF; CDR3nt: TGTGCCAGCAGCTTAACGTCCACCGGAAACACCATATATTTT; v_gene: TRBV7-3; abundance: NA; d_gene: NA; j_gene: TRBJ1-3
CDR3aa: CASSRQTANYGYTF; CDR3nt: TGCGCCAGCAGCCGACAGACAGCTAACTATGGCTACACCTTC; v_gene: TRBV4-1; abundance: once; d_gene: NA; j_gene: TRBJ1-2
CDR3aa: CASTPGTGLTQYF; CDR3nt: TGTGCCAGCACCCCCGGGACAGGGCTCACGCAGTATTTT; v_gene: TRBV12-3/TRBV12-4; abundance: once; d_gene: TRBD1; j_gene: TRBJ2-3
CDR3aa: CASSLEGTGKREQYF; CDR3nt: TGCGCCAGCAGCTTGGAGGGGACGGGGAAGAGAGAGCAGTACTTC; v_gene: TRBV5-1; abundance: NA; d_gene: NA; j_gene: TRBJ2-7